A selection of T cell receptor beta chains follows, all from one sample in a study of graft-versus-host responses after intestinal transplantation. Sequencing used immunoSEQ multiplex PCR; TCRdb keeps in-frame clones, though not all of them. The sample has 85,000 to 100,000 clones, under 90% seen once; the top ten hold approximately 0.11%. These TCRs' antigens remain unknown. This specimen was unstimulated CD4+ T cells sorted from spleen or lymph node cells, taken before intestinal transplant. These receptors came from a human donor who received an intestinal transplant. Both conserved end residues are part of each CDR3. D genes are given only for firm matches. The size field is filled for only some rows; it gives once, few, many or a size class.

cdr3_aa,cdr3_nt,clone_size,v_call,j_call,d_call
CAREPGLTETQYF,TGTGCCAGGGAACCGGGACTAACGGAGACCCAGTACTTC,NA,TRBV2,TRBJ2-5,TRBD2
CASSPGRRSYNEQFF,TGTGCCAGCAGTCCAGGGAGGCGCTCCTACAATGAGCAGTTCTTC,NA,TRBV27,TRBJ2-1,NA
CASSFDRGNTEAFF,TGTGCCAGCAGTTTCGACAGGGGAAACACTGAAGCTTTCTTT,NA,TRBV27,TRBJ1-1,TRBD1
CASSQREEQETQYF,TGTGCCAGCAGCCAACGGGAGGAGCAAGAGACCCAGTACTTC,once,TRBV7-9,TRBJ2-5,TRBD2
CASTPNLGGRNEQFF,TGTGCCAGTACCCCAAATTTGGGAGGGCGCAATGAGCAGTTCTTC,NA,TRBV19,TRBJ2-1,TRBD2
CASGGQNTEAFF,TGTGCCAGCGGGGGACAGAACACTGAAGCTTTCTTT,NA,TRBV5-4,TRBJ1-1,NA
CASSTYPGQGSEAFF,TGTGCCAGCAGCACCTACCCGGGACAGGGCTCTGAAGCTTTCTTT,NA,TRBV7-3,TRBJ1-1,TRBD1
CASSRTSGGYNEQFF,TGTGCCAGCAGCCGGACTAGCGGGGGGTACAATGAGCAGTTCTTC,NA,TRBV5-4,TRBJ2-1,TRBD2
CASSPLGDTDTQYF,TGTGCCAGCTCACCGCTCGGGGACACAGATACGCAGTATTTT,NA,TRBV18,TRBJ2-3,NA
CASSIVGTGEGNYGYTF,TGTGCCAGTAGTATAGTTGGGACAGGAGAAGGTAACTATGGCTACACCTTC,NA,TRBV19,TRBJ1-2,TRBD1
CASSQKKGHPNTEAFF,TGTGCCAGCAGCCAGAAAAAGGGACACCCGAACACTGAAGCTTTCTTT,NA,TRBV7-9,TRBJ1-1,NA
CASSQRGGSEQFF,TGTGCCAGCAGCCAGCGGGGGGGCAGTGAGCAGTTCTTC,NA,TRBV7-2,TRBJ2-1,TRBD2
CASSLGTGTEAFF,TGTGCCAGCAGCTTGGGCACAGGGACTGAAGCTTTCTTT,NA,TRBV11-3,TRBJ1-1,NA
CASRRTSGSQETQYF,TGCGCCAGCAGGAGGACTAGCGGGAGCCAAGAGACCCAGTACTTC,NA,TRBV10-2,TRBJ2-5,TRBD2
CSVDQGPSSYEQYF,TGCAGCGTTGATCAGGGCCCTAGCTCCTACGAGCAGTACTTC,NA,TRBV29-1,TRBJ2-7,NA
CASSLDRGQGYGYTF,TGCGCCAGCAGCTTGGACAGGGGGCAGGGCTATGGCTACACCTTC,NA,TRBV5-1,TRBJ1-2,TRBD1